Below, 20 T cell receptor beta chains from the same sample are listed, as sequenced in a study of blood T cell repertoires in COVID-19. The protocol was immunoSEQ multiplex PCR, while the TCRdb copy is restricted to in-frame clones and leaves out a portion. In the table there are 15,000 to 20,000 clones, roughly 80% of which are singletons. What was sequenced was peripheral blood. The receptors shown here come from an older woman with active COVID-19.

V gene TRBV18 combines with J gene TRBJ2-7; 9 positions match TRBD2. CDR3 length equals 14 residues. CDR1 and CDR2 (germline): KGHSH, LQKENI. V lost 5 bases, J lost 2 bases, and 4 bases stayed unmatched. In nucleotides, the CDR3 is TGTGCCAGCTCAGTACTAGCGGGTCCCTACGAGCAGTACTTC. Amino acid sequence: CASSVLAGPYEQYF. The variable domain in full, completed from reference TRBV18 and TRBJ2-7, reads NAGVMQNPRHLVRRRGQEARLRCSPMKGHSHVYWYRQLPEEGLKFMVYLQKENIIDESGMPKERFSAEFPKEGPSILRIQQVVRGDSAAYFCASSVLAGPYEQYFGPGTRLTVT.

DNA of the CDR3: TGTGCCAGCAGCTTCAAAACAGGGACCTACGAGCAGTACTTC. Its translation: CASSFKTGTYEQYF. This rearrangement joins TRBV7-2 to TRBJ2-7; the D gene is possibly TRBD1 (6 bases). CDR3 length equals 14 residues. Trimming took off 3 bases at V and 2 bases at J, with 11 bases between the two ends. CDR1 is SGHTA, CDR2 FQGNSA, per germline. The complete variable domain, with remaining parts taken from reference TRBV7-2 and TRBJ2-7, reads GAGVSQSPSNKVTEKGKDVELRCDPISGHTALYWYRQSLGQGLEFLIYFQGNSAPDKSGLPSDRFSAERTGGSVSTLTIQRTQQEDSAVYLCASSFKTGTYEQYFGPGTRLTVT.

The chain joins TRBV7-2 to TRBJ2-7; TRBD1 agrees at 9 bases. Germline loops: CDR1 SGHTA, CDR2 FQGNSA. The CDR3 is made up of 16 amino acids. The ends lost 5 bases at V and 4 bases at J; junction bases unmatched: 12. CDR3 residues: CASSPGGTGFQYEQYF. CDR3 nucleotide sequence: TGTGCCAGCAGCCCTGGGGGGACAGGGTTCCAATACGAGCAGTACTTC.

The V and J genes are TRBV12-3 or TRBV12-4 and TRBJ2-7; D is unclear. Trimming stripped 2 bases from V and 3 bases from J, with 8 bases between. This CDR3 has 13 amino acids. CDR3 coding DNA: TGTGCCAGCAGTTTACGGTCCCTCTACGAGCAGTACTTC. Protein sequence: CASSLRSLYEQYF.

In this sample, this clone turned up a few times. The V call is TRBV19, the J call TRBJ2-7; D perhaps matches TRBD1 (6 bases). V was trimmed by 7 bases and J by 6 bases, leaving 19 bases between them. Germline V gene lookup returns CDR1 LNHDA and CDR2 SQIVND (reference sequence). The CDR3 covers 14 residues. CDR3 sequence (DNA): TGTGCCAGTAATCCCGGGCAGGGGCTCCGCGAGCAGTACTTC. Encoded protein: CASNPGQGLREQYF. Supplemented by reference TRBV19 and TRBJ2-7, the full variable domain reads DGGITQSPKYLFRKEGQNVTLSCEQNLNHDAMYWYRQDPGQGLRLIYYSQIVNDFQKGDIAEGYSVSREKKESFPLTVTSAQKNPTAFYLCASNPGQGLREQYFGPGTRLTVT.

The chain couples TRBV28 to TRBJ2-7; TRBD1 might be the D (5 bases). Germline CDR1 MDHEN, CDR2 SYDVKM. Deletions cut 3 bases from V and 2 bases from J, with 8 bases between. The CDR3 is 13 amino acids. The CDR3 sequence: CASSLQGPYEQYF. Written as DNA, the CDR3 is TGTGCCAGCAGTTTGCAGGGCCCCTACGAGCAGTACTTC.

The V call is TRBV7-2, the J call TRBJ2-5; a weak D match, TRBD2 (7 bases). Trimming cost V 1 base and J 2 bases, with 14 bases left between them. The CDR3 is 16 residues long. The germline V gene has CDR1 SGHTA and CDR2 FQGNSA. The CDR3 DNA reads as TGTGCCAGCAGCTTAGTAAAGGGGGGGATGCAAGAGACCCAGTACTTC. Translating it yields CASSLVKGGMQETQYF.

The chain has TRBV6-2 or TRBV6-3 and TRBJ1-2; the match to TRBD1 covers 8 bases. The ends lost 4 bases at V and 5 bases at J; junction bases unmatched: 6. The germline CDR1 and CDR2 sequences are MNHEY and SVGEGT. The CDR3 has 14 residues. In DNA, the CDR3 is TGTGCCAGCAGTTCGGACAGGGTGTGGTATGGCTACACCTTC. It yields the protein CASSSDRVWYGYTF.

The chain links TRBV6-2 or TRBV6-3 to TRBJ2-1, with D possibly being TRBD2 (5 bases). V dropped 6 bases and J dropped 1 base, with 10 bases sitting between them. Germline values: CDR1 MNHEY, CDR2 SVGEGT. The length of the CDR3 is 14 residues. The CDR3 DNA reads TGTGCCAGCAGCCTGGAGGTATCCTACAATGAGCAGTTCTTC. It encodes CASSLEVSYNEQFF.

The rearrangement uses TRBV14 and TRBJ2-3; 8 bases are a match to TRBD2. The germline gives CDR1 SGHDN, CDR2 FVKESK. Trimming removed 1 base from V and 3 bases from J; junction bases left unmatched: 3. The CDR3 has 15 amino acids. DNA for the CDR3: TGTGCCAGCAGCCAAGCGAGCGGGAGAACAGATACGCAGTATTTT. This gives the protein CASSQASGRTDTQYF. The variable domain in full, completed from reference TRBV14 and TRBJ2-3, reads EAGVTQFPSHSVIEKGQTVTLRCDPISGHDNLYWYRRVMGKEIKFLLHFVKESKQDESGMPNNRFLAERTGGTYSTLKVQPAELEDSGVYFCASSQASGRTDTQYFGPGTRLTVL.

The genes are TRBV5-6 and TRBJ1-1, with D tentatively TRBD1 (6 bases). The CDR3 is made up of 14 amino acids. Germline CDR1 SGHDT, CDR2 YYEEEE. Trimming cost V 4 bases and J 5 bases, with 15 bases left between them. The DNA for the CDR3 is TGTGCCAGCAGCCACAGGGATATCGGTACTGAAGCTTTCTTT. Its translation is CASSHRDIGTEAFF.

This clone was observed once. This chain uses TRBV7-2 with TRBJ1-1, with D unresolved. This CDR3 comprises 13 residues. Germline-derived CDR1 and CDR2 are SGHTA and FQGNSA. Trimming left V 1 base short and J 2 bases short, with 5 bases between. This CDR3 reads CASSLVRNTEAFF. The DNA of the CDR3 is TGTGCCAGCAGCTTAGTGAGAAACACTGAAGCTTTCTTT.

This chain joins TRBV28 and TRBJ2-1, with D possibly being TRBD1 (6 bases). Germline V gene sequence: CDR1 MDHEN, CDR2 SYDVKM. The CDR3 covers 15 residues. The V and J ends lost 5 bases and 6 bases respectively, with 17 bases between them. CDR3 amino acids: CASSLGTTRGNEQFF. The DNA for the CDR3 is TGTGCCAGCAGTCTGGGGACAACCCGAGGCAATGAGCAGTTCTTC.

The rearrangement uses TRBV7-9 and TRBJ1-5; 9 nucleotides line up with TRBD1. Germline V gene sequence: CDR1 SEHNR, CDR2 FQNEAQ (reference sequence). The CDR3 consists of 16 residues. The V and J ends lost 5 bases and 7 bases, in that order; junction bases with no gene match: 12. CDR3 in DNA: TGTGCCAGCAGCCCTCCGGGGACAGGGAACAGACAGCCCCAGCATTTT. Translation gives CASSPPGTGNRQPQHF.

The V gene is TRBV6-6, the J gene TRBJ2-7, with 10 bases fitting TRBD1. J gave up 1 base and V 6 bases, and 6 bases lay outside the gene matches. From germline, CDR1 is MNHNY and CDR2 SVGAGI (reference sequence). This CDR3 is built from 15 residues. DNA of the CDR3: TGTGCCAGCAGACTCGGACAGGGGGGTTCCTACGAGCAGTACTTC. Amino acids: CASRLGQGGSYEQYF.

The rearrangement uses TRBV11-2 and TRBJ2-4, with a possible D match to TRBD1 (6 bases). The germline gives CDR1 SGHAT, CDR2 FQNNGV. The CDR3 loop spans 14 amino acids. V was clipped by 3 bases and J by 3 bases, with 9 bases between them. CDR3 protein: CASSLWTDKNIQYF. The CDR3 DNA is TGTGCCAGCAGCTTGTGGACAGACAAAAACATTCAGTACTTC. Looking up the rest from reference TRBV11-2 and TRBJ2-4 gives the full variable domain: EAGVAQSPRYKIIEKRQSVAFWCNPISGHATLYWYQQILGQGPKLLIQFQNNGVVDDSQLPKDRFSAERLKGVDSTLKIQPAKLEDSAVYLCASSLWTDKNIQYFGAGTRLSVL.

This clone has more than one count but fewer than ten. This chain links TRBV3-1 (or the pseudogene TRBV3-2) with TRBJ2-3; 13 nucleotides match TRBD2. V shed 7 bases, J shed 2 bases, and the junction held 3 bases outside the gene matches. The CDR3 consists of 15 residues. Germline V gene data show CDR1 as LGHDT and CDR2 as YNNKEL (reference sequence). The CDR3 loop is CASTGLAGDTDTQYF. The CDR3 DNA reads as TGTGCCAGCACCGGACTAGCGGGGGACACAGATACGCAGTATTTT.

This clone has only one observation. The chain is built from TRBV18 and TRBJ2-5; D might be TRBD2 (7 bases). Germline CDR1 is KGHSH and CDR2 is LQKENI. The germline V and J ends were trimmed by 3 bases and 2 bases, with 13 bases remaining between them. The CDR3 contains 15 residues. The chain's CDR3 is CASSPGRGGQETQYF. The CDR3 nucleotides are TGTGCCAGCTCACCGGGCAGGGGAGGGCAAGAGACCCAGTACTTC.

The chain has TRBV7-2 and TRBJ1-3, with a possible D match to TRBD1 (5 bases). This CDR3 comprises 15 residues. Trimming pared 4 bases from V and 1 base from J, leaving 11 bases between. From germline, CDR1 is SGHTA and CDR2 FQGNSA. CDR3 sequence (DNA): TGTGCCAGCAGCTGGACGGGACTTTCTGGAAACACCATATATTTT. Its protein is CASSWTGLSGNTIYF. Using reference TRBV7-2 and TRBJ1-3 for the parts outside the CDR3, the full variable domain is GAGVSQSPSNKVTEKGKDVELRCDPISGHTALYWYRQSLGQGLEFLIYFQGNSAPDKSGLPSDRFSAERTGGSVSTLTIQRTQQEDSAVYLCASSWTGLSGNTIYFGEGSWLTVV.

The rearrangement joins TRBV28 to TRBJ2-3, with 9 positions matching TRBD2. Germline lookup yields CDR1 MDHEN and CDR2 SYDVKM. Trimming took 8 bases from V and 2 from J; bases not matched to a gene: 8. The CDR3 loop spans 15 amino acids. CDR3 residues: CASGIGLAITDTQYF. CDR3 bases: TGTGCCAGCGGAATTGGACTAGCGATCACAGATACGCAGTATTTT.